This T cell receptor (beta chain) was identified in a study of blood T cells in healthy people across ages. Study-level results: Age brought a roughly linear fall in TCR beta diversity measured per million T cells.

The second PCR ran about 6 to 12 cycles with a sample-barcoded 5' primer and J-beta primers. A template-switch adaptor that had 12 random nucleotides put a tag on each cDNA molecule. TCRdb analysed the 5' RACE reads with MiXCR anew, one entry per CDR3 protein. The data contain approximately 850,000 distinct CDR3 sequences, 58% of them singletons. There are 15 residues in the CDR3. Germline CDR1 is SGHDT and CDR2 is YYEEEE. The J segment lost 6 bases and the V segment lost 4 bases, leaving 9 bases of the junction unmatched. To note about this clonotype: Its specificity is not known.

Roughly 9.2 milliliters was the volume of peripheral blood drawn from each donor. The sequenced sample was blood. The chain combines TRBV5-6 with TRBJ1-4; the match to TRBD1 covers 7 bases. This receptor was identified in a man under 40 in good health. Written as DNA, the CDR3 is TGTGCCAGCAGCCTCCTGACAGGGTGGGATGAAAAACTGTTTTTT. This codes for CASSLLTGWDEKLFF.